This T cell receptor beta chain was retrieved from a study of kidney transplant recipient with SARS-CoV-2 infection. This clonotype was recorded a few times. TCRdb recomputed calls from the reads with MiXCR, one row per CDR3 protein. The table records fewer than 250,000 distinct CDR3 sequences, around 30% of them present only once. The CDR3 sequence is 17 residues long. This chain links TRBV21-1 with TRBJ2-5; the table's D call, TRBD2, has no DNA check behind it. TRBV21-1 is a listed pseudogene. The sample consisted of a blood sample, taken at baseline and around day 110 from a kidney transplant recipient. The clonotype comes from a male patient in his 30s who had COVID-19 and was a kidney transplant recipient. These T cells may partly come from the graft donor. CDR3 sequence (DNA): TGTGCCAGCAGCAAATGGGGAGACGGAAGGTACCAAGAGACCCAGTACTTC. Its protein product is CASSKWGDGRYQETQYF.